These T cell receptor beta chains were read from a single sample in a study of identical twins. TCRdb itself ran the 5' RACE reads through MiXCR, one entry per CDR3 protein. The sample carries some 500,000 distinct CDR3 sequences, over 8.5% recorded once. The same data also went into a second study, on yellow fever vaccine responses in identical twins.

The sample was PBMCs. The receptors stem from a woman under 30 in good health. CDR3s include the opening cysteine and the closing phenylalanine or tryptophan. The order of the fields is J gene, CDR3 length, D gene, V gene, clone size, CDR3 protein, CDR3 DNA. A D gene is named only where the DNA matches it firmly. Clone size is given for some rows only: seen once, a few or many times, or a class if the clone is expanded.

TRBJ2-4 16 NA TRBV5-1 few CASSLASGLGKNIQYF TGCGCCAGCAGCTTGGCCAGTGGACTCGGCAAAAACATTCAGTACTTC
TRBJ2-5 12 NA TRBV2 NA CASSGRLTTQYF TGTGCCAGCTCCGGGCGCTTAACGACCCAGTACTTC
TRBJ2-1 16 TRBD2 TRBV4-3 NA CASSQDRRGLANEQFF TGCGCCAGCAGCCAAGATCGGCGAGGACTAGCTAATGAGCAGTTCTTC
TRBJ2-3 16 NA TRBV10-3 NA CAISEGPGPSTDTQYF TGTGCCATCAGTGAGGGCCCGGGACCGAGCACAGATACGCAGTATTTT
TRBJ2-7 16 NA TRBV4-1 many CASSQDSTGIPYEQYF TGCGCCAGCAGCCAAGATAGTACAGGGATACCCTACGAGCAGTACTTC
TRBJ2-1 13 NA TRBV6-7 few CASSLRGRVTQFF TGTGCCAGCAGTCTGAGGGGCAGGGTAACGCAGTTCTTC
TRBJ2-3 14 NA TRBV5-1 NA CASSFLSSTDTQYF TGCGCCAGCAGCTTTCTCTCTAGCACAGATACGCAGTATTTT
TRBJ2-1 14 NA TRBV20-1 NA CSAQHSGSYNEQFF TGCAGTGCTCAACATAGCGGCTCCTACAATGAGCAGTTCTTC
TRBJ1-1 13 TRBD1 TRBV5-6 NA CASRQGPFTEAFF TGTGCCAGCCGACAGGGGCCGTTCACTGAAGCTTTCTTT
TRBJ2-7 16 NA TRBV27 NA CASSLSGVSPRYEQYF TGTGCCAGCAGTTTATCTGGGGTCTCCCCTCGCTACGAGCAGTACTTC
TRBJ2-1 15 TRBD2 TRBV6-4 many CASSLEAGDLSEQFF TGTGCCAGCAGTCTTGAGGCGGGAGATCTTAGTGAGCAGTTCTTC
TRBJ2-3 15 NA TRBV6-5 few CASSYAGPRTDTQYF TGTGCCAGCAGTTACGCAGGGCCCCGCACAGATACGCAGTATTTT
TRBJ2-7 17 NA TRBV12-3/TRBV12-4 few CASSPGGQDRPSYEQYF TGTGCCAGCAGCCCAGGAGGGCAGGATCGACCTTCCTACGAGCAGTACTTC
TRBJ1-6 16 TRBD1 TRBV10-2 many CASSEGGGTGLRPLHF TGCGCCAGCAGTGAAGGCGGGGGGACAGGGCTCCGACCCCTCCACTTT
TRBJ2-3 17 TRBD2 TRBV19 NA CASSPRTSGTSADTQYF TGTGCCAGTAGTCCACGGACTAGCGGGACAAGCGCAGATACGCAGTATTTT
TRBJ2-7 15 NA TRBV7-8 NA CASSLVVGNSYEQYF TGTGCCAGCAGCTTAGTCGTAGGGAACTCCTACGAGCAGTACTTC
TRBJ2-3 19 TRBD2 TRBV11-1 few CASSSTTSGGDTSTDTQYF TGTGCCAGCAGCTCAACGACTAGCGGGGGGGACACTAGCACAGATACGCAGTATTTT
TRBJ2-7 11 NA TRBV7-2 many CASSFTGEQYF TGTGCCAGCAGCTTTACGGGTGAGCAGTACTTC
TRBJ2-3 15 NA TRBV6-2/TRBV6-3 NA CASSFPDLSTDTQYF TGTGCCAGCAGTTTCCCGGACCTTAGCACAGATACGCAGTATTTT
TRBJ1-5 16 NA TRBV24-1 NA CATSDFGGQSNQPQHF TGTGCCACCAGTGATTTTGGAGGTCAGAGCAATCAGCCCCAGCATTTT
TRBJ1-4 17 TRBD1 TRBV20-1 few CSARNFQGEGAREKLFF TGCAGTGCTAGGAATTTCCAGGGGGAGGGGGCGCGTGAAAAACTGTTTTTT
TRBJ2-4 16 TRBD1 TRBV4-3 NA CASSQDRTGTGNIQYF TGCGCCAGCAGCCAAGATCGTACGGGGACAGGGAACATTCAGTACTTC
TRBJ2-1 14 NA TRBV4-1 many CASGTEGGYNEQFF TGCGCCAGCGGGACGGAGGGGGGTTACAATGAGCAGTTCTTC
TRBJ2-7 14 NA TRBV5-1 NA CASSLYRSSYEQYF TGCGCCAGCAGCTTGTACAGGTCAAGCTACGAGCAGTACTTC
TRBJ2-2 14 NA TRBV6-1 few CASRKQGHPGELFF TGTGCCAGCAGAAAACAGGGTCATCCCGGGGAGCTGTTTTTT
TRBJ2-7 16 NA TRBV27 NA CASSLHRDGGSYEQYF TGTGCCAGCAGTCTACACCGGGACGGTGGCTCCTACGAGCAGTACTTC
TRBJ1-4 16 NA TRBV7-9 few CASNTDPFSTNEKLFF TGTGCCAGCAACACCGACCCCTTCTCAACTAATGAAAAACTGTTTTTT